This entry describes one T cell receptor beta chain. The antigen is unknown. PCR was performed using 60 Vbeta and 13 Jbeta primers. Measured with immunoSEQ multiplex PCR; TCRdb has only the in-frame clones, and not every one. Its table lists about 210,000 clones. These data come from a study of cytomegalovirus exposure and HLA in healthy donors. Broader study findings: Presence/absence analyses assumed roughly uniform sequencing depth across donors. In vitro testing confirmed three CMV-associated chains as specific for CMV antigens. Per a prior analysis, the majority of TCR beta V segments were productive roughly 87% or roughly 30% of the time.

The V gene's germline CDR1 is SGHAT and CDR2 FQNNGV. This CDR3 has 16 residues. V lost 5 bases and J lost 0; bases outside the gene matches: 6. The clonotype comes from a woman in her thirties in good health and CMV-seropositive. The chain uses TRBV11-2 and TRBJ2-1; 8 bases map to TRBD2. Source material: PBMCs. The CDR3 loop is CASSITSGSSYNEQFF. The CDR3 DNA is TGTGCCAGCAGCATTACTAGCGGCAGCTCCTACAATGAGCAGTTCTTC.